The 22 T cell receptor beta chains below were found in one sample sequenced in a study of OX40 agonist ivuxolimab in advanced cancers. Produced via immunoSEQ multiplex PCR; TCRdb's table is partial and in-frame only. The table has around 36,000 clones, 82% seen once. Sequenced here: CD4+ or CD8+ T cells sorted from blood, sampled in a trial of the OX40 agonist ivuxolimab. The receptors were gathered from an adult with an advanced solid tumor such as melanoma, head and neck, liver or kidney cancer.

CDR3 protein: CASSLSGTNGYTF. DNA of the CDR3: TGTGCCAGCAGTTTAAGTGGAACGAACGGCTACACCTTC. The gene calls are TRBV27 and TRBJ1-2; D remains ambiguous. V lost 2 bases, J lost 8 bases, and 12 bases lay in between. Germline lookup yields CDR1 MNHEY and CDR2 SMNVEV (reference sequence). The CDR3 extends over 13 amino acids.

This chain uses TRBV4-1 with TRBJ2-7; 13 bases are shared with TRBD2. The CDR3 runs to 20 residues. V shed 1 base and J 4 bases; nucleotides not matched to a gene: 16. Germline lookup yields CDR1 MGHRA and CDR2 YSYEKL. DNA of the CDR3: TGCGCCAGCAGCCAAGTTATTGTAGGACTAGCGGGAGTAGAGGGGTACGAGCAGTACTTC. Amino acid sequence: CASSQVIVGLAGVEGYEQYF.

This clone was counted once. The rearrangement uses TRBV5-4 and TRBJ2-5, with 7 positions matching TRBD2. After removal of 7 bases from V and 4 bases from J, the junction contained 19 bases not matched to a gene. Germline V gene lookup returns CDR1 SGHNT and CDR2 YYREEE (reference sequence). CDR3 length: 17 residues. The CDR3 sequence is CASSWGLTGRVGETQYF. The CDR3 bases are TGTGCCAGCTCCTGGGGCTTAACGGGGAGGGTTGGAGAGACCCAGTACTTC.

J is TRBJ2-3 and V is TRBV2; TRBD2 matches at 10 bases. Germline V gene lookup returns CDR1 SNHLY and CDR2 FYNNEI. The J segment lost 3 bases and the V segment lost 7 bases, leaving 16 bases of the junction unmatched. The CDR3 length is 18 residues. DNA for the CDR3: TGTGCCAGCAAAGGAACTAGCGGGGCCCAAGTTACAACAGATACGCAGTATTTT. Protein product: CASKGTSGAQVTTDTQYF.

V gene TRBV5-5 combines with J gene TRBJ2-7; D remains unclear. Germline lookup yields CDR1 SGHKS and CDR2 YYEKEE (reference sequence). The CDR3 covers 11 residues. V gave up 1 base and J gave up 3 bases, with 2 bases separating them. The CDR3 region is CASSLNYEQYF. The CDR3, as DNA: TGTGCCAGCAGCTTGAACTACGAGCAGTACTTC.

This clone occurred many times. This chain links TRBV6-1 with TRBJ1-2; D possibly corresponds to TRBD1 (5 bases). Between the trimmed V and J ends, which lost 1 base and 8 bases, there was a span of 14 bases. Germline assignment: CDR1 MNHNS and CDR2 SASEGT. The CDR3 totals 14 residues. Written as DNA, the CDR3 is TGTGCCAGCAGTGAAGGCGAAGGGACGGGCGGCTACACCTTC. It is translated as CASSEGEGTGGYTF.

The chain is built from TRBV2 and TRBJ1-1, with TRBD1 matching over 7 bases. Germline loops: CDR1 SNHLY, CDR2 FYNNEI. CDR3 length: 13 amino acids. Trimming cost V 7 bases and J 4 bases; bases outside gene matches: 6. DNA of the CDR3: TGTGCCAGCACTGGAGCAGGGGGCACTGAAGCTTTCTTT. Protein sequence: CASTGAGGTEAFF.

The chain combines TRBV25-1 with TRBJ2-7, with 12 bases lining up with TRBD2. The CDR3 contains 15 residues. J was trimmed by 0 bases and V by 7 bases; bases with no gene match: 4. The V gene's germline CDR1 is MGHDK and CDR2 SYGVNS. As DNA, the CDR3 is TGTGCCAGCAACTTGACTAGCGGGAGCTCCTACGAGCAGTACTTC. Translated: CASNLTSGSSYEQYF.

V is TRBV7-3 and J is TRBJ2-1; D possibly corresponds to TRBD1 (6 bases). Germline V gene sequence: CDR1 SGHTA, CDR2 FQGTGA. Trimming took 6 bases from V and 5 from J, leaving 17 bases between them. CDR3 length equals 15 residues. CDR3 amino acids: CASSEETGLNNEQFF. CDR3 DNA sequence: TGTGCCAGCAGTGAAGAGACAGGCCTAAACAATGAGCAGTTCTTC.

The chain links TRBV6-4 to TRBJ2-3; 8 bases are a match to TRBD2. Germline loops: CDR1 MRHNA, CDR2 SNTAGT. The CDR3 spans 16 residues. The ends lost 3 bases at V and 0 bases at J; junction bases unmatched: 5. CDR3 in amino acids: CASSEAPSGSTDTQYF. For the CDR3, the DNA is TGTGCCAGCAGTGAGGCTCCTAGCGGGAGCACAGATACGCAGTATTTT.

The gene calls are TRBV19 and TRBJ2-7; the D gene is possibly TRBD2 (6 bases). Trimming pared 6 bases from V and 7 bases from J, leaving 19 bases between. CDR1 LNHDA and CDR2 SQIVND come from the germline V gene (reference sequence). The length of the CDR3 is 14 residues. DNA of the CDR3: TGTGCCAGTAGCTCGGGACCGCTCGGGGGAGAGCAGTACTTC. Translated: CASSSGPLGGEQYF.

This chain connects TRBV7-2 to TRBJ1-1; D might be TRBD1 (6 bases). Trimming removed 10 bases from V and 4 bases from J, with 13 bases in between. CDR1 is SGHTA and CDR2 is FQGNSA in the germline V gene. This CDR3 has 12 amino acids. The CDR3 is CANYREGTEAFF. CDR3 DNA sequence: TGTGCCAACTACAGGGAAGGCACTGAAGCTTTCTTT.

This clone was detected only once. V and J are TRBV6-1 and TRBJ1-2; the D gene is possibly TRBD1 (5 bases). This CDR3 contains 16 residues. The germline gives CDR1 MNHNS, CDR2 SASEGT. V gave up 3 bases and J gave up 2 bases, with 16 bases separating them. The CDR3 DNA reads TGTGCCAGCAGTGATCCCGTGGGACGGAAAAACTATGGCTACACCTTC. It specifies CASSDPVGRKNYGYTF.

V and J are TRBV5-4 and TRBJ2-2; D may be TRBD1 (5 bases). Per the germline V gene, CDR1 is SGHNT and CDR2 is YYREEE (reference sequence). CDR3 size: 12 residues. Trimming removed 7 bases from V and 6 bases from J, with 10 bases in between. This CDR3 is CASHAGPGELFF. CDR3 bases: TGTGCCAGCCACGCAGGGCCCGGGGAGCTGTTTTTT. The full variable domain, with the rest looked up from reference TRBV5-4 and TRBJ2-2, is ETGVTQSPTHLIKTRGQQVTLRCSSQSGHNTVSWYQQALGQGPQFIFQYYREEENGRGNFPPRFSGLQFPNYSSELNVNALELDDSALYLCASHAGPGELFFGEGSRLTVL.

CDR3 nucleotides: TGTGCCAGCAGTTACTCGGAGGGGTACACTGAAGCTTTCTTT. The encoded protein is CASSYSEGYTEAFF. This sequence joins TRBV6-6 and TRBJ1-1, with D possibly TRBD1 on 5 matching bases. Germline V gene lookup returns CDR1 MNHNY and CDR2 SVGAGI (reference sequence). Trimming shortened V by 0 bases and J by 3 bases, and 8 bases separated the two germline ends. The CDR3 consists of 14 residues.

This clone was observed a few times. The V gene is TRBV9, the J gene TRBJ2-1, with D perhaps assigned TRBD1 or TRBD2 (5 bases each). V lost 3 bases, J lost 8 bases, and 21 bases lay in between. Germline V gives CDR1 SGDLS, CDR2 YYNGEE. The length of the CDR3 is 16 residues. The chain's CDR3 is CASSAGIGRELDEQFF. The CDR3 DNA follows: TGTGCCAGCAGCGCCGGGATAGGCAGGGAGTTGGATGAGCAGTTCTTC.

The chain links TRBV7-9 to TRBJ2-5, with TRBD2 as a possible D gene (6 bases). CDR1 and CDR2 (germline): SEHNR, FQNEAQ (reference sequence). V shed 3 bases and J shed 5 bases, with 10 bases lying between them. CDR3 length: 13 amino acids. In DNA form, the CDR3 reads TGTGCCAGCAGCTTCACTAGCCGGGAGACCCAGTACTTC. This encodes CASSFTSRETQYF.

The V call is TRBV5-4, the J call TRBJ2-3, with D possibly being TRBD1 or TRBD2 (5 bases each). Trimming removed 4 bases at V and 6 bases at J, with 12 bases between. The CDR3 runs 13 residues. The germline gives CDR1 SGHNT, CDR2 YYREEE (reference sequence). Written as DNA, the CDR3 is TGTGCCAGCAGCCAGCTCGGGGCCGATACGCAGTATTTT. Translating gives CASSQLGADTQYF. The variable domain in full, with the rest retrieved from reference TRBV5-4 and TRBJ2-3, is ETGVTQSPTHLIKTRGQQVTLRCSSQSGHNTVSWYQQALGQGPQFIFQYYREEENGRGNFPPRFSGLQFPNYSSELNVNALELDDSALYLCASSQLGADTQYFGPGTRLTVL.

The chain carries TRBV28 and TRBJ1-1, with D uncertain. Trimming pared 1 base from V and 3 bases from J, leaving 6 bases between. CDR1 and CDR2 from the germline V gene are MDHEN and SYDVKM. The CDR3 totals 13 residues. The CDR3 spells CASSLLADTEAFF. CDR3 sequence (DNA): TGTGCCAGCAGTTTATTGGCAGACACTGAAGCTTTCTTT.

The chain combines TRBV9 with TRBJ2-7, with TRBD2 matching over 13 bases. V was clipped by 3 bases and J by 5 bases; unmatched bases: 2. Per the germline V gene, CDR1 is SGDLS and CDR2 is YYNGEE. This CDR3 spans 14 amino acids. The CDR3 is CASSDGTSGNEQYF. For the CDR3, the DNA is TGTGCCAGCAGCGACGGGACTAGCGGGAACGAGCAGTACTTC.

The V call is TRBV28, the J call TRBJ2-7, with 10 nucleotides matching TRBD1. The CDR3 is 20 amino acids. J gave up 5 bases and V 2 bases, and 21 bases lay outside the gene matches. Germline V gives CDR1 MDHEN, CDR2 SYDVKM. CDR3 protein: CASSLHGQGVASGFPDEQYF. As DNA, the CDR3 is TGTGCCAGCAGTTTACACGGACAGGGGGTGGCTAGCGGGTTCCCAGACGAGCAGTACTTC.

V usage is TRBV10-1 and J usage is TRBJ2-5; 8 bases agree with TRBD2. The last part of the DNA fits TRBJ2-7 better; the J call may be wrong. The length of the CDR3 is 15 residues. Germline CDR1 is WNHNN and CDR2 is SYGVQD (reference sequence). In nucleotides, the CDR3 is TGCGCCAGCAGTGAATGGGGGACTAGCTCCTACGAGCAGTACTTC. Its translation is CASSEWGTSSYEQYF.